This T cell receptor (beta chain) was profiled in a study of beta chain features in type 1 diabetes. General study findings and limits: Type 1 diabetes patients showed a moderate but significant shortening of TCRB CDR3s in all four CD4+ subsets.

This clone was picked up a small number of times. Its antigen remains unknown. The identical CDR3 is also encoded by other nucleotide sequences in the sample. The investigators reverse transcribed all of the isolated RNA, so they sequenced expressed TCRB transcripts. Clones were sequenced by immunoSEQ multiplex PCR, and TCRdb holds only the in-frame ones, with some missing. The sample has some 350,000 clones, roughly 14% seen once. The CDR3 runs to 14 residues. V was shortened by 0 bases and J by 0 bases, with 7 bases between the two germline ends. The V gene's germline CDR1 is SGHRS and CDR2 YFSETQ. The sample comprised naive CD4+ T cells from blood. This clonotype was sampled from a woman aged 18-29 years with type 1 diabetes. The V call is TRBV5-1, the J call TRBJ2-7; D ambiguous. For the CDR3, the DNA is TGCGCCAGCAGCTTGGGCGGAAACTCCTACGAGCAGTACTTC. Translation gives CASSLGGNSYEQYF.